This TCR beta chain was captured in a study of response to subunit inactivated influenza vaccine (dated by TCRdb to 2016 to 2019). Concerning the study at large: To follow how T cells responded to a trivalent subunit inactivated influenza vaccine, the researchers relied on deep quantitative profiling of the T cell receptor repertoire. General conclusions and limits of the study: The authors proposed that each seasonal influenza vaccination may bring in only a limited number of new T cells.

The library was prepared using RT-PCR. The sequencer listed for this sample is Illumina HiSeq 2500. In TCRdb, the public reads were trimmed at Q25 with fastp and aligned with MiXCR, with productive beta chains retained. Under each unique CDR3 protein, matching rows form one entry showing the most common genes and DNA. Within this sample are a few hundred thousand distinct CDR3 sequences, with 11% to 15% of them counted one time only. The ten largest make up over 8.5% of the sample. Taken from cysteine to phenylalanine, the CDR3 has 13 residues. The kept DNA is CDR3 alone, 39 bases in frame from the first base. At the junction V is shortened by 3 bases and J by 2 bases, with 8 bases in between. For CDR1 and CDR2, the germline V gene (reference sequence) lists LGHDT and YNNKEL. Comment on this clonotype: No antigen is known for it. Per-base quality was not reported, and no clone a single base away is much larger than it.

The TCR was taken from a man over 45 who received an inactivated influenza vaccine. Donor details come from another sample of the same person, matched by shared clones. The sample consisted of PBMCs from blood, taken 11 to 12 days after vaccination. The chain is encoded by TRBV3-1 joined to TRBJ2-7; the D gene lacks a confident call. CDR3 protein: CASSQKGTYEQYF. The nucleotide sequence is given as TGTGCCAGCAGCCAGAAGGGAACCTACGAGCAGTACTTC.